These 18 T cell receptor beta chains came from one sample sequenced in a study of cytomegalovirus exposure and HLA in healthy donors. 60 Vbeta and 13 Jbeta primers were used in PCR. Sequencing used immunoSEQ multiplex PCR; TCRdb keeps in-frame clones, though not all of them. Among 150,000 or so clones listed, over 65% were seen once. The sequenced sample consisted of PBMCs. These receptor sequences come from a woman aged 40 to 50 in good health and CMV-seronegative.

The rearrangement links TRBV4-1 to TRBJ2-3; D gene uncertain. V shed 1 base and J shed 5 bases, with 4 bases lying between them. Germline CDR1 is MGHRA and CDR2 is YSYEKL. CDR3 length: 12 residues. The CDR3 region has the DNA TGCGCCAGCAGCCAAGTCCGAGATACGCAGTATTTT. Protein product: CASSQVRDTQYF.

A note on this clone: The germline gene is not matched at one end of the junction; a read error may be the cause. V usage is TRBV7-2 and J usage is TRBJ1-3; 7 bases are shared with TRBD1. Looked up from germline, CDR1 is SGHTA and CDR2 is FQGNSA. The CDR3 loop spans 16 amino acids. CDR3 nucleotides: TGTGCCCGCAGCTTCTTCTCGGGACAGAGATCGTACACCATATATTTT. This codes for CARSFFSGQRSYTIYF. Combining the CDR3 with reference TRBV7-2 and TRBJ1-3 gives the whole variable domain GAGVSQSPSNKVTEKGKDVELRCDPISGHTALYWYRQSLGQGLEFLIYFQGNSAPDKSGLPSDRFSAERTGGSVSTLTIQRTQQEDSAVYLCARSFFSGQRSYTIYFGEGSWLTVV.

This sequence joins TRBV6-6 and TRBJ2-7; no clear D. This CDR3 contains 15 residues. Looked up from germline, CDR1 is MNHNY and CDR2 is SVGAGI (reference sequence). V was clipped by 6 bases and J by 0 bases, with 15 bases between them. CDR3 DNA sequence: TGTGCCAGCAGACCTTCGGTCCGAAGCTCCTACGAGCAGTACTTC. This gives the protein CASRPSVRSSYEQYF.

The gene calls are TRBV2 and TRBJ1-2; 7 bases line up with TRBD1. The CDR3 contains 15 residues. The V gene end was trimmed by 2 bases and the J gene end by 4 bases; junction bases not matched to a gene: 7. Germline assignment: CDR1 SNHLY and CDR2 FYNNEI. CDR3 residues: CASSEPGDRPYGYTF. The CDR3 DNA is TGTGCCAGCAGTGAACCTGGGGACAGACCCTATGGCTACACCTTC.

The genes are TRBV5-1 and TRBJ2-1, with 10 bases aligning to TRBD2. V lost 0 bases and J lost 7; bases outside the gene matches: 4. Germline-derived CDR1 and CDR2 are SGHRS and YFSETQ. The CDR3 extends over 15 amino acids. The CDR3 region has the DNA TGCGCCAGCAGCTTGGAACTAGCGGGGTGGAATGAGCAGTTCTTC. Residues: CASSLELAGWNEQFF.

The rearrangement joins TRBV19 to TRBJ2-3; the match to TRBD2 covers 11 bases. The CDR3 sequence is 16 residues long. Germline V gene data show CDR1 as LNHDA and CDR2 as SQIVND (reference sequence). Trimming removed 2 bases from V and 3 bases from J; junction bases left unmatched: 4. As DNA, the CDR3 is TGTGCCAGTAGTATACTGGTAGCGGGGGGGACAGATACGCAGTATTTT. It yields the protein CASSILVAGGTDTQYF.

This clone was detected only once. The CDR3 sequence is CASSPSGRRIQETQYF. CDR3 DNA: TGTGCCAGCAGCCCTAGCGGAAGACGAATCCAAGAGACCCAGTACTTC. The V and J genes are TRBV7-8 and TRBJ2-5; 7 positions agree with TRBD2. CDR3 size: 16 residues. Germline V gives CDR1 SGHVS, CDR2 FQNEAQ. V lost 5 bases and J lost 1; bases outside the gene matches: 10.

The chain employs TRBV13 and TRBJ2-3, with D maybe TRBD1 (6 bases). Germline V gene lookup returns CDR1 PRHDT and CDR2 FYEKMQ (reference sequence). V dropped 2 bases and J dropped 0 bases, with 15 bases sitting between them. This CDR3 is built from 17 residues. CDR3 in DNA: TGTGCCAGCAGCTTATCTCCCGGGACATCCAGCACAGATACGCAGTATTTT. It yields the protein CASSLSPGTSSTDTQYF. Full variable domain (missing parts from reference TRBV13 and TRBJ2-3): AAGVIQSPRHLIKEKRETATLKCYPIPRHDTVYWYQQGPGQDPQFLISFYEKMQSDKGSIPDRFSAQQFSDYHSELNMSSLELGDSALYFCASSLSPGTSSTDTQYFGPGTRLTVL.

This chain connects TRBV5-6 to TRBJ2-1; D uncertain. V lost 4 bases and J 8 bases, leaving 7 bases between the germline ends. The CDR3 has 11 amino acids. Germline CDR1 and CDR2: SGHDT and YYEEEE. The CDR3 DNA sequence: TGTGCCAGCAGCCAACTTGATGAGCAGTTCTTC. It yields the protein CASSQLDEQFF.

The chain combines TRBV9 with TRBJ2-3; 12 bases align to TRBD2. CDR3 length equals 16 residues. V trimming: 2 bases; J trimming: 4 bases; junction bases outside the gene matches: 5. Germline CDR1 is SGDLS and CDR2 is YYNGEE. CDR3 protein: CASSVLLAGGPDTQYF. The CDR3 DNA sequence: TGTGCCAGCAGCGTTCTCCTAGCGGGGGGGCCAGATACGCAGTATTTT.

The rearrangement uses TRBV27 and TRBJ2-3, with TRBD1 identical over 10 bases. V gave up 2 bases and J gave up 0 bases; unmatched junction bases: 14. Per the germline V gene, CDR1 is MNHEY and CDR2 is SMNVEV (reference sequence). This CDR3 region has 20 residues. CDR3 coding DNA: TGTGCCAGCAGTTTAAGGGCACCGGGACAGGGGAACCCTAGCACAGATACGCAGTATTTT. Protein product: CASSLRAPGQGNPSTDTQYF.

V is TRBV2 and J is TRBJ2-1, with 9 bases identical to TRBD2. Germline CDR1 reads SNHLY; CDR2 reads FYNNEI. Trimming removed 8 bases from V and 4 bases from J; junction bases left unmatched: 9. CDR3 length: 15 residues. CDR3 residues: CASYPAGGPYNEQFF. The CDR3 DNA follows: TGTGCCAGCTATCCCGCGGGGGGGCCGTACAATGAGCAGTTCTTC.

The V and J genes are TRBV7-9 and TRBJ2-5; 7 bases agree with TRBD1. The trim removed 5 bases at V and 0 bases at J, leaving 9 bases unmatched. CDR3 length: 16 residues. Germline V gives CDR1 SEHNR, CDR2 FQNEAQ (reference sequence). CDR3 amino acids: CASSPGPGGYQETQYF. The CDR3 DNA reads TGTGCCAGCAGCCCAGGGCCAGGGGGATACCAAGAGACCCAGTACTTC. The whole variable domain, filled in from reference TRBV7-9 and TRBJ2-5, reads DTGVSQNPRHKITKRGQNVTFRCDPISEHNRLYWYRQTLGQGPEFLTYFQNEAQLEKSRLLSDRFSAERPKGSFSTLEIQRTEQGDSAMYLCASSPGPGGYQETQYFGPGTRLLVL.

This clone came up once. The rearrangement links TRBV6-5 to TRBJ1-1; the D gene is possibly TRBD1 (6 bases). The CDR3 runs to 12 residues. Trimming stripped 10 bases from V and 1 base from J, with 10 bases between. In germline, CDR1 is MNHEY, CDR2 SVGAGI. CDR3 sequence (DNA): TGTGCCACCCAACAGGGGAACACTGAAGCTTTCTTT. Encoded protein: CATQQGNTEAFF.

V and J are TRBV5-4 and TRBJ2-1; TRBD2 aligns across 11 bases. The germline V gene encodes CDR1 SGHNT and CDR2 YYREEE (reference sequence). The CDR3 spans 16 residues. With V trimmed by 0 bases and J by 8 bases, 7 bases remained unmatched. Here the CDR3 reads CASSLALAGGPDEQFF. The CDR3 DNA reads TGTGCCAGCAGCTTGGCCTTAGCGGGGGGGCCCGATGAGCAGTTCTTC. The complete variable domain, with remaining parts taken from reference TRBV5-4 and TRBJ2-1, reads ETGVTQSPTHLIKTRGQQVTLRCSSQSGHNTVSWYQQALGQGPQFIFQYYREEENGRGNFPPRFSGLQFPNYSSELNVNALELDDSALYLCASSLALAGGPDEQFFGPGTRLTVL.

This CDR3 is CASSWAGATYEQYF. The CDR3, as DNA: TGTGCCAGCAGTTGGGCAGGGGCCACCTACGAGCAGTACTTC. The rearrangement uses TRBV27 and TRBJ2-5; D may be TRBD1 (6 bases). TRBJ2-7 matches the DNA end more closely, so the J call is doubtful. Per germline, CDR1 MNHEY and CDR2 SMNVEV (reference sequence). The CDR3 runs 14 residues.

This sequence joins TRBV11-2 and TRBJ1-2, with 11 bases matching TRBD1. The trim removed 3 bases at V and 8 bases at J, leaving 11 bases unmatched. There are 16 residues in the CDR3. Germline V gene data show CDR1 as SGHAT and CDR2 as FQNNGV. CDR3 nucleotides: TGTGCCAGCAGCTTGTCAGGACAGGGGGCGCGTAGGGGCTACACCTTC. Amino acid sequence: CASSLSGQGARRGYTF.

The chain links TRBV10-3 to TRBJ1-5; 7 bases are a match to TRBD1. CDR1 and CDR2 from the germline V gene are ENHRY and SYGVKD. There are 16 residues in the CDR3. Trimming removed 5 bases from V and 1 base from J; junction bases left unmatched: 8. The DNA for the CDR3 is TGTGCCATCAGTAAAAACAGGGGAAGGAGCAATCAGCCCCAGCATTTT. Amino acids: CAISKNRGRSNQPQHF.